There are a few counts of the clone carrying this T cell receptor beta chain. What it binds is unknown. Germline V gene sequence: CDR1 LNHNV, CDR2 YYDKDF (reference sequence). V shed 0 bases, J shed 1 base, and the junction held 2 bases outside the gene matches. There are 15 residues in the CDR3. These data belong to a study of cytomegalovirus exposure and HLA in healthy donors. Nominally healthy donors provided the samples, though records likely missed some immune exposures. 13 Jbeta primers and 60 Vbeta primers were used for the PCR. TCRdb keeps only in-frame clones here, not all; method: immunoSEQ multiplex PCR. The repertoire includes approximately 160,000 clones, roughly three quarters of them detected once, and 13% sits in the top ten. Whole-study results and caveats: A later analysis reportedly found fewer N-insertions in an Asian-associated ancestry cluster than the approximately 700-donor mean.

The sequenced material came from PBMCs. This sequence joins TRBV15 and TRBJ1-1; 7 nucleotides match TRBD1. This sequence was found in a woman aged 45-65 years in good health and CMV-seropositive. CDR3 residues: CATSREKGANTEAFF. The CDR3 DNA is TGTGCCACCAGCAGAGAAAAGGGGGCGAACACTGAAGCTTTCTTT.